Below, 5 T cell receptor beta chains from the same sample are listed, as sequenced in a study of neoadjuvant nivolumab and ipilimumab in lung cancer. Method: immunoSEQ multiplex PCR; TCRdb's copy keeps in-frame clones and lacks some. The data show thousands of clones, 88% seen once. Sequenced here: adjacent normal lung tissue, sampled after neoadjuvant nivolumab, alone or with ipilimumab, at or shortly before surgery. The receptor source for this set is an adult with non-small cell lung cancer.

This sequence joins TRBV11-1 and TRBJ2-7, with 8 bases lining up with TRBD1. Trimming cost V 3 bases and J 9 bases; bases outside gene matches: 10. The CDR3 has 14 residues. Germline V gives CDR1 SGHAT, CDR2 FQDESV (reference sequence). The CDR3 region is CASSFKDRGQVQYF. CDR3 sequence (DNA): TGTGCCAGCAGCTTTAAAGACAGGGGACAGGTGCAGTACTTC.

The chain recombines TRBV7-6 with TRBJ2-5; 7 nucleotides align to TRBD2. The trim removed 0 bases at V and 4 bases at J, leaving 8 bases unmatched. The germline V gene has CDR1 SGHVS and CDR2 FNYEAQ. The CDR3 is made up of 16 amino acids. Written as DNA, the CDR3 is TGTGCCAGCAGCTTAGCATCCCCGGGGGAGGGAGAGACCCAGTACTTC. Encoded protein: CASSLASPGEGETQYF.

V and J are TRBV19 and TRBJ2-1; D unclear. Trimming pared 1 base from V and 10 bases from J, leaving 5 bases between. Per germline, CDR1 LNHDA and CDR2 SQIVND (reference sequence). This CDR3 is 11 amino acids long. CDR3 sequence reads: CASSIVGEQFF. The CDR3 region has the DNA TGTGCCAGTAGTATAGTCGGCGAGCAGTTCTTC.

V usage is TRBV28 and J usage is TRBJ2-7; TRBD2 might be the D (6 bases). The ends were cut back, 2 bases at V and 2 bases at J, with 22 bases in the middle. The CDR3 runs 18 residues. Germline V lookup: CDR1 MDHEN, CDR2 SYDVKM. CDR3 region: CASSLVLPRTTRTYEQYF. In DNA form, the CDR3 reads TGTGCCAGCAGTTTAGTCCTCCCCCGGACTACCCGCACCTACGAGCAGTACTTC.

This clone was detected only once. The chain has TRBV28 and TRBJ2-1, with D possibly matching TRBD2 (8 bases). CDR3 length: 17 residues. V lost 6 bases, J lost 4 bases, and 22 bases lay in between. CDR1 and CDR2 from the germline V gene are MDHEN and SYDVKM. The CDR3 DNA reads as TGTGCCAGCAGAACATTGCCCGGGAGGGGGCCTTACAATGAGCAGTTCTTC. Amino acids: CASRTLPGRGPYNEQFF. The variable domain in full, completed from reference TRBV28 and TRBJ2-1, reads DVKVTQSSRYLVKRTGEKVFLECVQDMDHENMFWYRQDPGLGLRLIYFSYDVKMKEKGDIPEGYSVSREKKERFSLILESASTNQTSMYLCASRTLPGRGPYNEQFFGPGTRLTVL.